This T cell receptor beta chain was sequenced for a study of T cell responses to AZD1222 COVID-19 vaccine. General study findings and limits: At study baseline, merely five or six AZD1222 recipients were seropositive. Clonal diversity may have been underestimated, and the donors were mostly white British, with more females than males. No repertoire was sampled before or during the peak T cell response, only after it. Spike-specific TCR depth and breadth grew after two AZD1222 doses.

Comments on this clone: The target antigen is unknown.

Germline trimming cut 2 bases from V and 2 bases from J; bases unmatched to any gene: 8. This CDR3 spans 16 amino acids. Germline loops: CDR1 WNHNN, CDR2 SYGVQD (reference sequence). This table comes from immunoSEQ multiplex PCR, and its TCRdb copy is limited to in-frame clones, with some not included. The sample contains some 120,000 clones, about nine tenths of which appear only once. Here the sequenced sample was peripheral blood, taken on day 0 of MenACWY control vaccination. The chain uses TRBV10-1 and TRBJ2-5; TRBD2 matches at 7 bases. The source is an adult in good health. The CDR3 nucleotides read TGCGCCAGCAGTGAGGGGCTAGCGGCTCAGCAAGAGACCCAGTACTTC. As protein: CASSEGLAAQQETQYF.